This T cell receptor beta chain was sequenced for a study of T cells in Graves' hyperthyroidism and ophthalmopathy. Study-level findings and limits: By a 13 V-J model, ophthalmopathy was set apart from stable hyperthyroidism. Within blood appeared most thyroid clonotypes that had expanded above 0.001.

As concerns this clonotype: Its target is unknown.

Each diagnosis drew on symptoms, thyroxine, TRAb, thyroid ultrasound and orbital computed tomography findings. Trimming took off 0 bases at V and 5 bases at J, with 9 bases between the two ends. Germline CDR1 and CDR2: SGHRS and YFSETQ. The CDR3 has 13 residues. The source material, RNA transcripts, was used to amplify TCR beta CDR3 regions. A first-round RT-PCR of the TCR CDR3 used the HTBI primer set. TCRdb itself ran the multiplex PCR reads through MiXCR, one entry per CDR3 protein. The table has approximately 590,000 distinct CDR3 sequences, more than 15% seen once. The J gene is TRBJ2-7, the V gene TRBV5-1, with D unresolved. The sequence derives from a woman aged 30 to 39 with Graves' hyperthyroidism. The sample consisted of blood. The CDR3 DNA sequence: TGCGCCAGCAGCTTGGTTCTGGGGAACGAGCAGTACTTC. It codes for CASSLVLGNEQYF.